The sequence of this T cell receptor beta chain was determined in a study of radiotherapy plus CTLA-4 blockade in lung cancer. Profiling relied on immunoSEQ multiplex PCR, and the TCRdb table lists in-frame clones only, not all of them. The sample holds 35,000 to 40,000 clones, 85% to 90% seen once. V dropped 6 bases and J dropped 6 bases, with 18 bases sitting between them. The CDR3 runs 14 residues. Germline CDR1 and CDR2: SNHLY and FYNNEI. V and J are TRBV2 and TRBJ2-7, with D possibly TRBD2 on 5 matching bases. The material was peripheral blood, obtained from a patient treated with radiotherapy plus ipilimumab. The clonotype originates from a human donor with non-small cell lung cancer who had stable disease on radiotherapy plus ipilimumab. Here the CDR3 reads CASRDRGPSGEQYF. The DNA of the CDR3 is TGTGCCAGCAGGGATCGGGGTCCAAGCGGCGAGCAGTACTTC.